This is a list of T cell receptor beta chains from one sample in a study of Ad26.COV2.S vaccination and SARS-CoV-2 variants. Assay: immunoSEQ multiplex PCR; the TCRdb copy retains only in-frame clones and omits some. The sample holds hundreds of thousands of clones, 75% to 90% seen once. The sequencing here drew on peripheral blood, taken in a trial of Ad26.COV2.S vaccine versus placebo. The receptors come from a person aged 18-60 years who received the Ad26.COV2.S COVID-19 vaccine or a placebo. The CDR3 runs from the conserved cysteine through the conserved F or W. Each record gives: V gene, J gene, clone size, D gene, CDR3 DNA, CDR3 protein. A D gene is named only where the DNA matches it firmly. Size tells how often a clone was seen (once, few, many) or the class of an expanded clone, and some rows leave it out.

TRBV27	TRBJ1-2	.	.	TGTGCCAGCAGTTTATCCGGGTATGGCTACACCTTC	CASSLSGYGYTF
TRBV6-5	TRBJ1-1	once	.	TGTGCCAGCAGGCAGGGACCCAGTGAAGCTTTCTTT	CASRQGPSEAFF
TRBV7-2	TRBJ1-2	.	.	TGTGCCAGCAGCTCGTCGGGGGGAGGCTATGGCTACACCTTC	CASSSSGGGYGYTF
TRBV3-1/TRBV3-2	TRBJ1-5	.	.	TGTGCCAGCAGCCACCGCAATCAGCCCCAGCATTTT	CASSHRNQPQHF
TRBV7-9	TRBJ2-5	few	.	TGTGCCAGCAGCTCCCGGAAGGGGGACCAAGAGACCCAGTACTTC	CASSSRKGDQETQYF
TRBV28	TRBJ1-4	.	.	TGTGCCAGCAGTTTATCACATTTCCCTAATGAAAAACTGTTTTTT	CASSLSHFPNEKLFF
TRBV6-5	TRBJ2-3	.	TRBD1	TGTGCCAGCAGCGAGGACAGGCACCGGGGTACGCAGTATTTT	CASSEDRHRGTQYF
TRBV6-5	TRBJ1-2	.	TRBD1	TGTGCCAGCAGAGCTACAGGGGGCCGAGACTATGGCTACACCTTC	CASRATGGRDYGYTF
TRBV2	TRBJ2-7	.	.	TGTGCCAGCAGTGTTCCTGTACCCTCCTACGAGCAGTACTTC	CASSVPVPSYEQYF
TRBV7-9	TRBJ2-3	.	.	TGTGCCAGCGGAGGAGGGGTGACGGATACGCAGTATTTT	CASGGGVTDTQYF
TRBV5-6	TRBJ2-5	.	.	TGTGCCAGCAGCTTTAGTGGCAGTTGGGAGACCCAGTACTTC	CASSFSGSWETQYF
TRBV30	TRBJ2-4	.	TRBD2	TGTGCCTGGGCCGGGAGGCTTCAGTGGGACATTCAGTACTTC	CAWAGRLQWDIQYF
TRBV28	TRBJ1-2	.	TRBD1	TGTGCCAGCAGTTTTCCCGGGACAGGGAATAACTATGGCTACACCTTC	CASSFPGTGNNYGYTF
TRBV27	TRBJ2-3	.	.	TGTGCCAGCACCTCAGAGGGTAGCACAGATACGCAGTATTTT	CASTSEGSTDTQYF
TRBV4-1	TRBJ2-7	.	TRBD1	TGCGCCAGCAGCCGTGGACAGGGATCCTACGAGCAGTACTTC	CASSRGQGSYEQYF
TRBV5-4	TRBJ2-5	.	.	TGTGCCAGCAGCTCCGCCTCAGGTACCCTAGAGACCCAGTACTTC	CASSSASGTLETQYF
TRBV7-6	TRBJ2-7	.	.	TGTGCCAGCAGCCCCGGACCCCCGGGGAGTGCCTACGAGCAGTACTTC	CASSPGPPGSAYEQYF
TRBV7-6	TRBJ1-1	.	.	TGTGCCAGCAGCAAAACCGGGCACGGTGAAGCTTTCTTT	CASSKTGHGEAFF
TRBV19	TRBJ1-4	.	.	TGTGCCAGTAGACCCTCGGGGGGACCTAATGAAAAACTGTTTTTT	CASRPSGGPNEKLFF
TRBV28	TRBJ2-7	.	.	TGTGCCAGCAGTGGCCCGGGCCTAGCGAGGGAGCAGTACTTC	CASSGPGLAREQYF
TRBV30	TRBJ2-1	once	.	TGTGCCTGGAGGACAGATATCATCAATGAGCAGTTCTTC	CAWRTDIINEQFF
TRBV27	TRBJ2-1	.	TRBD2	TGTGCCAGCAGGGGTGATAATGTAGCGGGAGGCCCCCACAATGAGCAGTTCTTC	CASRGDNVAGGPHNEQFF